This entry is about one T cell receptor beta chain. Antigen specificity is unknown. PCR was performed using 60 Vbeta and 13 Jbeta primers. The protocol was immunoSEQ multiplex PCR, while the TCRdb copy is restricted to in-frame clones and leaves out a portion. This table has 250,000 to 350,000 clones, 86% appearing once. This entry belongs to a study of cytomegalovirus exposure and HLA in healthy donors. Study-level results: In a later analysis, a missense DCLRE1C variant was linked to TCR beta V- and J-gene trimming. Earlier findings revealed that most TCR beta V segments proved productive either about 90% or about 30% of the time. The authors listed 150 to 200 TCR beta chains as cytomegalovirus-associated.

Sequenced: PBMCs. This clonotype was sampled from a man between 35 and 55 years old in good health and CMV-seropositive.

The CDR3: CATSSGLAGGILAKNIQYF. The DNA of the CDR3 is TGTGCCACCAGCAGCGGACTAGCGGGAGGGATCTTAGCCAAAAACATTCAGTACTTC. The chain carries TRBV15 and TRBJ2-4; 15 bases align to TRBD2. This CDR3 has 19 amino acids. Trimming at V came to 3 bases and at J to 0 bases, leaving 6 bases not matched to a gene. Germline CDR1 is LNHNV and CDR2 is YYDKDF (reference sequence). The full variable domain, in which reference TRBV15 and TRBJ2-4 provide the parts outside the CDR3, is DAMVIQNPRYQVTQFGKPVTLSCSQTLNHNVMYWYQQKSSQAPKLLFHYYDKDFNNEADTPDNFQSRRPNTSFCFLDIRSPGLGDTAMYLCATSSGLAGGILAKNIQYFGAGTRLSVL.